This TCR beta chain was identified during a study of T-cell memory formation after mild COVID-19. Across the whole study: Largely, the TCR clusters proved donor specific. Whole-study results and caveats: Later expanders leaned toward CD4+, whereas clones contracting from day 15 to 85 were balanced CD4/CD8.

Turning to this clonotype: What it binds is unknown.

Each CDR3 protein is one row after TCRdb ran MiXCR on the 5' RACE reads. The sample yields a few hundred thousand distinct CDR3 sequences, roughly 23% seen once. The receptor was isolated from an adult woman who had mild COVID-19 (a few samples of this study predate the infection). Cell type and time point are not known. Sample: PBMCs or a T cell subset sorted from them (not recorded which).

CDR3 DNA sequence: TGTGCCACCAGATCACCTGGGACTAGCGGGAGTACCTCCTACAATGAGCAGTTCTTC. It translates to CATRSPGTSGSTSYNEQFF. J is TRBJ2-1 and V is TRBV24-1; the match to TRBD2 covers 14 bases. CDR3 length: 19 amino acids. CDR1 and CDR2 from the germline V gene are KGHDR and SFDVKD. The V segment lost 7 bases and the J segment 0 bases; nucleotides outside the gene matches: 10.